The next 27 T cell receptor beta chains were all read from a single sample in a study of cytomegalovirus exposure and HLA in healthy donors. The PCR was carried out with 60 Vbeta primers and 13 Jbeta primers. Some clones are missing from TCRdb's copy, which holds only in-frame ones; the method was immunoSEQ multiplex PCR. The table has 200,000 or so clones, approximately 80% seen once. Input material: PBMCs. These receptors all come from a girl aged 2-10 years in good health and CMV-seronegative.

This clone was seen only once. The J gene is TRBJ2-2, the V gene TRBV7-7; 9 nucleotides line up with TRBD1. Germline V gene sequence: CDR1 SSHAT, CDR2 FNYEAQ (reference sequence). V was pared by 11 bases and J by 5 bases, with 6 bases of the junction left unmatched. The CDR3 is 13 residues long. DNA of the CDR3: TGTGCCTGCGGACAGGGGTTTACCGGGGAGCTGTTTTTT. Encoded protein: CACGQGFTGELFF.

Note on this clone: Other DNA sequences in this sample translate to the same CDR3. This CDR3 is CASSPTGGGEKLFF. The CDR3, as DNA: TGTGCCAGCAGCCCCACAGGGGGAGGTGAAAAACTGTTTTTT. The chain has TRBV7-9 and TRBJ1-4; 8 bases are a match to TRBD1. The CDR3 spans 14 residues. Germline lookup yields CDR1 SEHNR and CDR2 FQNEAQ (reference sequence). Trimming took 5 bases from V and 7 from J; bases not matched to a gene: 6.

Here the CDR3 reads CASSLTNGQRETQYF. The CDR3 DNA sequence: TGTGCCAGCAGCTTAACTAATGGACAGAGAGAGACCCAGTACTTC. The rearrangement joins TRBV7-3 to TRBJ2-5; a weak D match, TRBD1 (6 bases). Looked up from germline, CDR1 is SGHTA and CDR2 is FQGTGA. This CDR3 region has 15 residues. V was shortened by 0 bases and J by 4 bases, with 12 bases between the two germline ends.

This chain uses TRBV6-4 with TRBJ1-2; possible D gene TRBD1, 6 bases. The CDR3 covers 14 residues. The germline gives CDR1 MRHNA, CDR2 SNTAGT. Deletions cut 4 bases from V and 2 bases from J, with 11 bases between. Here the CDR3 DNA reads TGTGCCAGCAGTGTGCGTCAGGGGAACTATGGCTACACCTTC. Protein product: CASSVRQGNYGYTF.

The chain carries TRBV12-5 and TRBJ2-1, with 11 bases fitting TRBD2. Trimming removed 5 bases from V and 10 bases from J; junction bases left unmatched: 13. There are 16 residues in the CDR3. Germline V gene sequence: CDR1 LGHNT, CDR2 FRNRAP. The CDR3 sequence: CASGLGPSGRSGEQFF. CDR3 in DNA: TGTGCTAGTGGTCTTGGTCCTAGCGGGAGGAGCGGAGAGCAGTTCTTC.

The chain has TRBV14 and TRBJ2-6; D perhaps matches TRBD1 (7 bases). The length of the CDR3 is 20 residues. Germline V lookup: CDR1 SGHDN, CDR2 FVKESK. V was cut by 0 bases and J by 2 bases, with 20 bases left in between. The CDR3 here is CASSQDRGILRRAGANVLTF. The CDR3 DNA follows: TGTGCCAGCAGCCAAGACAGGGGGATCTTAAGGAGGGCTGGGGCCAACGTCCTGACTTTC.

The chain carries TRBV27 and TRBJ2-7; 9 nucleotides line up with TRBD2. The CDR3 contains 19 residues. Germline V gene sequence: CDR1 MNHEY, CDR2 SMNVEV (reference sequence). V was clipped by 0 bases and J by 1 base; unmatched bases: 13. CDR3 nucleotides: TGTGCCAGCAGTTTATCGGCCCCAGGAGGGCTAGCGGGATCCTACGAGCAGTACTTC. Its translation: CASSLSAPGGLAGSYEQYF.

The chain joins TRBV6-1 to TRBJ2-7; the D gene is possibly TRBD2 (5 bases). The CDR3 spans 12 residues. Trimming removed 7 bases from V and 10 bases from J, with 17 bases in between. In germline, CDR1 is MNHNS, CDR2 SASEGT. CDR3 in amino acids: CASTEGTDRQYF. CDR3 sequence (DNA): TGTGCCAGCACAGAGGGCACAGATCGTCAGTACTTC.

The chain carries TRBV30 and TRBJ1-1, with D perhaps TRBD1 (5 bases). Trimming took off 0 bases at V and 5 bases at J, with 13 bases between the two ends. This CDR3 has 14 amino acids. Germline V CDR1 and CDR2: GTSNPN, SVGIG (reference sequence). CDR3 nucleotides: TGTGCCTGGAGTGTTGTGGGGGGAGGGACTGAAGCTTTCTTT. Amino acids: CAWSVVGGGTEAFF. The full variable domain, in which reference TRBV30 and TRBJ1-1 provide the parts outside the CDR3, is SQTIHQWPATLVQPVGSPLSLECTVEGTSNPNLYWYRQAAGRGLQLLFYSVGIGQISSEVPQNLSASRPQDRQFILSSKKLLLSDSGFYLCAWSVVGGGTEAFFGQGTRLTVV.

Here the CDR3 reads CASSPTPGTSGETQYF. The CDR3 nucleotides are TGTGCCAGCAGCCCTACACCCGGGACTAGTGGGGAGACCCAGTACTTC. This chain links TRBV5-4 with TRBJ2-5; 8 bases are a match to TRBD2. V gave up 4 bases and J gave up 5 bases; unmatched junction bases: 13. The germline V gene encodes CDR1 SGHNT and CDR2 YYREEE (reference sequence). CDR3 length equals 16 residues. Full variable domain (remainder filled in from reference TRBV5-4 and TRBJ2-5): ETGVTQSPTHLIKTRGQQVTLRCSSQSGHNTVSWYQQALGQGPQFIFQYYREEENGRGNFPPRFSGLQFPNYSSELNVNALELDDSALYLCASSPTPGTSGETQYFGPGTRLLVL.

The J gene is TRBJ2-5, the V gene TRBV6-5, with a possible D match to TRBD1 (6 bases). The J call may be incorrect, as the DNA end agrees better with TRBJ2-7. CDR1 is MNHEY and CDR2 is SVGAGI in the germline V gene. The CDR3 is 15 amino acids. The CDR3 bases are TGTGCCAGCCGCTCGGACAGAGCCAACTCCTACGAGCAGTACTTC. This sequence encodes CASRSDRANSYEQYF.

This chain's CDR3 is CASSQDISGATNEQFF. For the CDR3, the DNA is TGCGCCAGCAGCCAAGATATATCAGGGGCTACCAATGAGCAGTTCTTC. The rearrangement uses TRBV4-1 and TRBJ2-1, with D possibly TRBD1 on 6 matching bases. CDR1 and CDR2 (germline): MGHRA, YSYEKL. The CDR3 covers 16 residues. The V gene lost 0 bases and the J gene lost 6 bases, with 15 bases spanning the gap.

This clone came up once. This chain links TRBV7-9 with TRBJ1-2; 8 nucleotides match TRBD1. The CDR3 runs to 17 residues. Germline V lookup: CDR1 SEHNR, CDR2 FQNEAQ (reference sequence). Germline trimming cut 2 bases from V and 6 bases from J; bases unmatched to any gene: 14. Here the CDR3 DNA reads TGTGCCAGCAGCTTAAGTAAGGACAGGGAGTCACCTCATGGCTACACCTTC. As protein: CASSLSKDRESPHGYTF.

J is TRBJ2-7 and V is TRBV6-5; 7 bases are shared with TRBD2. The V and J ends lost 5 bases and 4 bases, in that order; junction bases with no gene match: 2. CDR3 length: 12 amino acids. Per the germline V gene, CDR1 is MNHEY and CDR2 is SVGAGI. The CDR3 spells CASSVGGYEQYF. The CDR3 bases are TGTGCCAGCAGTGTGGGGGGGTACGAGCAGTACTTC.

This clone turned up a few times. The rearrangement links TRBV6-5 to TRBJ2-2; D remains unclear. CDR3 size: 15 residues. In germline, CDR1 is MNHEY, CDR2 SVGAGI. Trimming took 2 bases from V and 1 from J, leaving 8 bases between them. CDR3 protein: CASSYNRRNTGELFF. CDR3 DNA sequence: TGTGCCAGCAGTTACAACCGCAGGAACACCGGGGAGCTGTTTTTT.

This clone was counted a few times. The V call is TRBV2, the J call TRBJ2-6, with no clear D. The CDR3 consists of 14 residues. V was trimmed by 4 bases and J by 4 bases, leaving 8 bases between them. Looked up from germline, CDR1 is SNHLY and CDR2 is FYNNEI. The CDR3 sequence: CASSVQEGANVLTF. In DNA form, the CDR3 reads TGTGCCAGCAGTGTCCAGGAAGGGGCCAACGTCCTGACTTTC. Complete variable domain (other parts from reference TRBV2 and TRBJ2-6): EPEVTQTPSHQVTQMGQEVILRCVPISNHLYFYWYRQILGQKVEFLVSFYNNEISEKSEIFDDQFSVERPDGSNFTLKIRSTKLEDSAMYFCASSVQEGANVLTFGAGSRLTVL.

V is TRBV6-5 and J is TRBJ1-4; TRBD1 is a possible D gene (6 bases). Trimming left V 2 bases short and J 8 bases short, with 6 bases between. The CDR3 covers 12 residues. Germline CDR1 is MNHEY and CDR2 is SVGAGI. The CDR3 sequence is CASSYDREKLFF. CDR3 in DNA: TGTGCCAGCAGTTACGACAGGGAAAAACTGTTTTTT.

The chain has TRBV5-1 and TRBJ2-5, with 7 bases aligning to TRBD2. Germline-derived CDR1 and CDR2 are SGHRS and YFSETQ. V gave up 2 bases and J gave up 2 bases; unmatched junction bases: 6. This CDR3 has 15 amino acids. CDR3 in DNA: TGCGCCAGCAGCTTTAAGACCGGGGGGCAAGAGACCCAGTACTTC. Translating gives CASSFKTGGQETQYF.

The chain has TRBV25-1 and TRBJ2-2, with D perhaps matching TRBD2 (5 bases). CDR3 length: 13 amino acids. The V end was cut by 4 bases, the J end by 7 bases, with 10 bases between. Germline V gene sequence: CDR1 MGHDK, CDR2 SYGVNS. Here the CDR3 reads CASSGARVGELFF. For the CDR3, the DNA is TGTGCCAGCAGTGGGGCGAGGGTCGGGGAGCTGTTTTTT.

This chain links TRBV14 with TRBJ2-7; TRBD2 is a possible D gene (5 bases). This CDR3 has 17 amino acids. Trimming removed 4 bases from V and 0 bases from J, with 19 bases in between. Germline V lookup: CDR1 SGHDN, CDR2 FVKESK. CDR3 in amino acids: CASSPRTEALSSYEQYF. The CDR3 DNA reads TGTGCCAGCAGCCCACGGACGGAGGCCCTAAGCTCCTACGAGCAGTACTTC.

The rearrangement joins TRBV9 to TRBJ2-1, with D possibly being TRBD2 (6 bases). The CDR3 loop spans 16 amino acids. The germline V and J ends were trimmed by 3 bases and 0 bases, with 13 bases remaining between them. Per germline, CDR1 SGDLS and CDR2 YYNGEE. The CDR3, as DNA: TGTGCCAGCAGCGAGATGGGGGGTGGCTCCTACAATGAGCAGTTCTTC. Its translation is CASSEMGGGSYNEQFF.

This clone was detected a few times. The sample holds other DNA sequences that translate to the same CDR3. V is TRBV18 and J is TRBJ2-5; 8 nucleotides align to TRBD1. Germline V CDR1 and CDR2: KGHSH, LQKENI. V dropped 4 bases and J dropped 2; count of bases not matched to a gene: 0. The length of the CDR3 is 13 residues. The CDR3 sequence: CASSRDRQETQYF. CDR3 nucleotide sequence: TGTGCCAGCTCACGGGACAGGCAAGAGACCCAGTACTTC.

This clone was seen a handful of times. The CDR3 loop reads CASSPPGLAGFDTQYF. The DNA for the CDR3 is TGTGCCAGCAGCCCCCCGGGACTAGCGGGTTTTGATACGCAGTATTTT. The rearrangement links TRBV9 to TRBJ2-3; 12 bases fit TRBD2. The CDR3 contains 16 residues. V dropped 4 bases and J dropped 6; count of bases not matched to a gene: 9. The germline gives CDR1 SGDLS, CDR2 YYNGEE. The variable domain in full, completed from reference TRBV9 and TRBJ2-3, reads DSGVTQTPKHLITATGQRVTLRCSPRSGDLSVYWYQQSLDQGLQFLIQYYNGEERAKGNILERFSAQQFPDLHSELNLSSLELGDSALYFCASSPPGLAGFDTQYFGPGTRLTVL.

This clone has a handful of counts. V is TRBV6-1 and J is TRBJ1-2; D is ambiguous. V was clipped by 6 bases and J by 0 bases, with 11 bases between them. Germline CDR1 reads MNHNS; CDR2 reads SASEGT. This CDR3 contains 14 residues. The CDR3 DNA follows: TGTGCCAGCAGCCCACGGGGAGCTAACTATGGCTACACCTTC. Amino acids: CASSPRGANYGYTF.

The J gene is TRBJ1-1, the V gene TRBV19, with unresolved D. V shed 3 bases and J shed 7 bases, with 12 bases lying between them. Germline CDR1 LNHDA, CDR2 SQIVND (reference sequence). The CDR3 runs to 13 residues. Written as DNA, the CDR3 is TGTGCCAGTAGTATCAGCAGTCGGGGTGAAGCTTTCTTT. As protein: CASSISSRGEAFF.

This chain connects TRBV7-7 to TRBJ2-5; the D gene is possibly TRBD2 (6 bases). The J call may be mistaken, given a closer DNA end match to TRBJ2-7. Germline-derived CDR1 and CDR2 are SSHAT and FNYEAQ (reference sequence). This CDR3 region has 17 residues. The CDR3 region is CASSREKGLAPPYEQYF. CDR3 bases: TGTGCCAGCAGCCGAGAAAAGGGACTTGCACCCCCCTACGAGCAGTACTTC.

The chain uses TRBV5-1 and TRBJ1-1, with 10 nucleotides matching TRBD1. Germline loops: CDR1 SGHRS, CDR2 YFSETQ. J was trimmed by 5 bases and V by 4 bases; bases with no gene match: 8. This CDR3 is 15 amino acids long. Written as DNA, the CDR3 is TGCGCCAGCAGCAAGGGGACAGGGGTGGGTACTGAAGCTTTCTTT. The encoded protein is CASSKGTGVGTEAFF.